This T cell receptor beta chain came from a study of cytomegalovirus exposure and HLA in healthy donors. Study summary: Of around 400 genotyped donors, around 80% grouped in the Caucasian-associated ancestry cluster.

PCR involved 60 Vbeta and 13 Jbeta primers. Sequenced by immunoSEQ multiplex PCR; TCRdb stores in-frame clones only, minus some. In the table there are about 64,000 clones, 85% of which are singletons. Concerning this clone itself: Its antigen is still unknown. One end of the junction does not line up with germline, which may come from a read error.

This CDR3 comprises 17 residues. CDR1 is SGHDT, CDR2 YYEEEE, per germline. Study-wide findings and caveats: Owing to their indistinguishability, certain V segments, notably TRBV6-2 and TRBV6-3, were excluded. More clonal expansion characterized HLA-associated TCR beta chains than equally common others in a later analysis. Several of the most significant clusters appeared, in a later analysis, to be linked to common viral pathogens.

The chain uses TRBV5-6 and TRBJ2-4, with a possible D match to TRBD2 (6 bases). The origin of this receptor is a female donor in good health and CMV-seronegative. Sequencing used PBMCs. The CDR3: CASSHPEVGNGGNSQYF. As DNA, the CDR3 is TGTGCCAGCAGCCACCCCGAAGTCGGGAACGGGGGAAACAGTCAGTACTTC.